This T cell receptor beta chain originates from a study of blood T cell repertoires in COVID-19. Study information: The cDNA or gDNA used as material had been derived from T cells, B-cell-depleted T cells, or PBMCs.

As originally analysed: It was from reference gene primer amplification that nucleated cell counts were estimated. The data were produced by immunoSEQ multiplex PCR, yet TCRdb's version contains in-frame clones alone and is incomplete. The V and J calls and clone size are taken from that table; D and trimming were inferred from the DNA. The sample contains fewer than 130,000 clones, approximately 65% of which appear only once. Trimming removed 7 bases from V and 5 bases from J, with 9 bases in between. CDR1 and CDR2 (germline): SNHLY, FYNNEI. CDR3 length: 13 residues. Source material: peripheral blood. This clonotype was obtained from a woman aged 55-69 years with acute or convalescent COVID-19. V gene TRBV2 combines with J gene TRBJ1-6, with a possible D match to TRBD1 (5 bases). The CDR3 sequence is CASKVTDNSPLHF. DNA for the CDR3: TGTGCCAGCAAGGTGACAGATAATTCACCCCTCCACTTT.